Presented here are 3 T cell receptor beta chains from one specimen sequenced in a study of cytomegalovirus exposure and HLA in healthy donors. In the PCR, 60 Vbeta and 13 Jbeta primers were used. Clones were sequenced by immunoSEQ multiplex PCR, and TCRdb holds only the in-frame ones, with some missing. Of roughly 90,000 clones in the sample, about 80% were seen once. The sample was PBMCs. The receptors originated from a man aged 25-40 years in good health and CMV-seronegative.

The chain is built from TRBV5-1 and TRBJ2-6, with 10 bases fitting TRBD1. The V and J ends lost 4 bases and 0 bases, in that order; junction bases with no gene match: 7. CDR1 and CDR2 (germline): SGHRS, YFSETQ. The CDR3 extends over 18 amino acids. The CDR3 here is CASSLGQGGFSGANVLTF. CDR3 nucleotide sequence: TGCGCCAGCAGCCTTGGACAGGGGGGATTCTCTGGGGCCAACGTCCTGACTTTC.

The chain carries TRBV5-1 and TRBJ2-3, with D maybe TRBD2 (6 bases). The V end was cut by 0 bases, the J end by 3 bases, with 20 bases between. CDR1 SGHRS and CDR2 YFSETQ come from the germline V gene. The CDR3 spans 18 residues. CDR3 loop: CASSLVRAGPLKTDTQYF. CDR3 DNA sequence: TGCGCCAGCAGCTTGGTTCGCGCGGGGCCCCTAAAAACAGATACGCAGTATTTT.

A remark on this clone: At one end the junction does not follow the germline gene, possibly because of a read error. This chain connects TRBV29-1 to TRBJ1-3; 8 bases are shared with TRBD1. CDR1 is SQVTM and CDR2 is ANQGSEA in the germline V gene. The CDR3 consists of 13 residues. The CDR3 spells CSVSQGARNAIYF. CDR3 nucleotide sequence: TGCAGCGTGTCCCAGGGGGCAAGAAACGCCATATATTTT. The variable domain in full, with the rest retrieved from reference TRBV29-1 and TRBJ1-3, is SAVISQKPSRDICQRGTSLTIQCQVDSQVTMMFWYRQQPGQSLTLIATANQGSEATYESGFVIDKFPISRPNLTFSTLTVSNMSPEDSSIYLCSVSQGARNAIYFGEGSWLTVV.